A single TCR beta chain is shown here with its context. Its antigen is undetermined. V was shortened by 3 bases and J by 4 bases, with 15 bases between the two germline ends. The CDR3 loop spans 15 amino acids. These data originate in a study of regulatory T cells in long-lasting Graves disease. Study observations and caveats: Persistent Graves' patients showed reduced TCR diversity versus newly diagnosed patients.

Time point in this sample: newly diagnosed GD, antithyroid drugs for less than 3 months. From PBMCs, RNA was extracted and then used to make the TCR library. Assembly of TCR beta libraries relied on iRepertoire HTBI primers together with Arm-PCR of CDR3 regions. A single record per CDR3 protein comes from TCRdb applying MiXCR to the multiplex PCR reads. In the table there are just over 600,000 distinct CDR3 sequences, 16% of which are singletons. These data are also associated with another study on T cells in Graves' hyperthyroidism and ophthalmopathy. As that report states: Hyperthyroidism was newly diagnosed in patients aged 18 to 65 (duration under 2 months). Not enrolled were patients with uncontrolled infection, other autoimmune disease, pregnancy or lactation. An initial round of RT-PCR targeting the TCR CDR3 relied on the HTBI primer set.

This sequence originates from a woman aged 25 to 39 with Graves disease. The sample consisted of peripheral blood mononuclear cells (PBMCs), taken at new diagnosis, from a patient treated with antithyroid drugs. J is TRBJ2-5 and V is TRBV12-3 or TRBV12-4; D is unresolved. The CDR3 DNA follows: TGTGCCAGCAGTTTGAAGGGCCGAGCCGGAGAGACCCAGTACTTC. Amino acids: CASSLKGRAGETQYF.